This is a list of T cell receptor beta chains from one sample in a study of cytomegalovirus exposure and HLA in healthy donors. Clones were sequenced by immunoSEQ multiplex PCR, and TCRdb holds only the in-frame ones, with some missing. This table has under 200,000 clones, around 84% appearing once. Sequenced sample: PBMCs. These receptors originate from a man between 18 and 29 years old in good health and CMV-seronegative. The CDR3 runs from the conserved cysteine through the conserved F or W. The D gene is left open where the match is weak. Size is stated for part of the rows, as once, few or many counts, or as a class when the clone is expanded.

D,size,V,J,DNA,CDR3
NA,NA,TRBV15,TRBJ1-2,TGTGCCACCAGCCCCTCGGGGAACGCTAACTATGGCTACACCTTC,CATSPSGNANYGYTF
NA,few,TRBV5-6,TRBJ1-4,TGTGCCAGCAGCTGGGGGGGAACTAATGAAAAACTGTTTTTT,CASSWGGTNEKLFF
TRBD2,NA,TRBV11-2,TRBJ2-7,TGTGCCAGCAGTTTTAGCGGGAGGGTCTCCTACGAGCAGTACTTC,CASSFSGRVSYEQYF
NA,NA,TRBV25-1,TRBJ2-7,TGTGCCAGCAGTGTTGGACATCCCCTATACGAGCAGTACTTC,CASSVGHPLYEQYF
NA,NA,TRBV9,TRBJ2-2,TGTGCCAGCAGCGTAGTAGGCGGGAACACCGGGGAGCTGTTTTTT,CASSVVGGNTGELFF
TRBD1,NA,TRBV5-1,TRBJ1-6,TGCGCCAGCAGCTCGGGACAGACGATTAATTCACCCCTCCACTTT,CASSSGQTINSPLHF
NA,NA,TRBV7-9,TRBJ1-2,TGTGCCAGCAGCTTAGTCGGTCCATCCTCCTATGGCTACACCTTC,CASSLVGPSSYGYTF
NA,NA,TRBV2,TRBJ1-6,TGTGCCAGCAGGGGAGAATCTAATTCACCCCTCCACTTT,CASRGESNSPLHF
NA,NA,TRBV28,TRBJ2-1,TGTGCCAGTAGTGTGGCCCATGAGCAGTTCTTC,CASSVAHEQFF
NA,NA,TRBV6-1,TRBJ2-1,TGTGCCAGCAGCCCGAGCGTAGGGGGGTTCTTC,CASSPSVGGFF
NA,NA,TRBV9,TRBJ2-7,TGTGCCAGCAGCGTAGTGCCAGCGGACTCCTACGAGCAGTACTTC,CASSVVPADSYEQYF
NA,NA,TRBV23-1,TRBJ2-1,TGCGCCAGCAGTCCCCCAAGAGGGTACCTTAGCGAGAATGAGCAGTTCTTC,CASSPPRGYLSENEQFF
TRBD2,NA,TRBV10-3,TRBJ2-5,TGTGCCATCAACCGAAGCGGGGGGGCCGAGACCCAGTACTTC,CAINRSGGAETQYF
NA,NA,TRBV7-2,TRBJ1-2,TGTGCCAGCAGCTTCCCACCCGGCGTACAGGGCTATGGCTACACCTTC,CASSFPPGVQGYGYTF
TRBD1,once,TRBV5-1,TRBJ1-5,TGCGCCAGCAGCGGGGGGACAGGGTACAATCAGCCCCAGCATTTT,CASSGGTGYNQPQHF
TRBD2,NA,TRBV11-3,TRBJ2-3,TGTGCCAGCAGCCCAGGAACTAGCGGGAGGACAGATACGCAGTATTTT,CASSPGTSGRTDTQYF
NA,NA,TRBV4-1,TRBJ2-2,TGCGCCAGCAGCCAGACTACCGGGACACTTTTCGGGGAGCTGTTTTTT,CASSQTTGTLFGELFF
TRBD1,NA,TRBV27,TRBJ2-7,TGTGCCAGCAGGAACAGGGGGAAATCCTACGAGCAGTACTTC,CASRNRGKSYEQYF
TRBD2,NA,TRBV30,TRBJ2-5,TGTGCCTGGAAGACTAGCGGGATGCTGGTGGAGACCCAGTACTTC,CAWKTSGMLVETQYF
NA,NA,TRBV6-5,TRBJ2-3,TGTGCCAGCGCCCCGAGCGTCGCAGATACGCAGTATTTT,CASAPSVADTQYF
NA,NA,TRBV5-1,TRBJ2-2,TGCGCCAGCAGCTTGGAGCGGACGACCGGGGAGCTGTTTTTT,CASSLERTTGELFF
TRBD2,few,TRBV4-2,TRBJ2-5,TGTGCCAGCAGCCAAGAGCTAGCGGGGGGAAGGGCCCAAGAGACCCAGTACTTC,CASSQELAGGRAQETQYF
NA,NA,TRBV7-8,TRBJ1-1,TGTGCCAGCAGCTTTGGACAGATGAACACTGAAGCTTTCTTT,CASSFGQMNTEAFF
TRBD2,NA,TRBV10-3,TRBJ2-1,TGTGCCATCAGTAGGGGCTCCCTAGCGGGAGTAGGTGGTGAGCAGTTCTTC,CAISRGSLAGVGGEQFF
TRBD2,NA,TRBV6-5,TRBJ2-1,TGTGCCAGCAGTTTCCAACTAGCGGGAGGACACAATGAGCAGTTCTTC,CASSFQLAGGHNEQFF
NA,NA,TRBV4-1,TRBJ1-5,TGCGCCAGCAGCCAAGAGGGGGGTGGTGGCAATCAGCCCCAGCATTTT,CASSQEGGGGNQPQHF
NA,NA,TRBV28,TRBJ2-7,TGTGCCAGCAGTCCTCCGAGTAGATCGGGCGAGCAGTACTTC,CASSPPSRSGEQYF
NA,NA,TRBV5-6,TRBJ2-5,TGTGCCAGCAGCTCATACACAGGGGGGGAGGCCCAGTACTTC,CASSSYTGGEAQYF
TRBD2,NA,TRBV4-3,TRBJ2-2,TGCGCCAGCAGCCAAGGACTAGCGGGAGTGGTCGGGGAGCTGTTTTTT,CASSQGLAGVVGELFF
NA,NA,TRBV29-1,TRBJ1-1,TGCAGCGTCCCAAAGGCAGGGGAAGGAGCTTTCTTT,CSVPKAGEGAFF
NA,NA,TRBV6-1,TRBJ1-5,TGTGCCAGCAGTGAAGGGGAGGGGGGTCAGCCCCAGCATTTT,CASSEGEGGQPQHF